This paragraph reports one TCR beta chain. Its antigen target is currently unknown. Base qualities are not recorded, but no much larger clone differs from it by a single base. TCRB CDR3 regions were amplified with the immunoSEQ multiplex PCR using forward primers for 54 TRBV segments and reverse primers for 13 TRBJ segments. Deep resolution, with a target of 190,000 or so T cell genomes, was applied to the sequencing of pre-culture CD4+ samples. Amplicons were sequenced on an Illumina HiSeq System, producing 87 bp reads covering the CDR3. The original pipeline was this. PCR and sequencing errors in the reads were corrected, and alignment to IMGT reference sequences was used to define CDR3 regions. Synthetic template pools were used to estimate the numbers of templates and unique rearrangements. Clonality was computed as 1 minus Pielou's evenness. The Daley-Smith estimator was used to estimate richness. Morisita's index was used to measure repertoire overlap. Clones found in cultured samples but undetected in the pre-culture repertoire of the corresponding donor were defined as low-abundance clones. TCRdb limited this immuneACCESS table to in-frame rearrangements with V and J called. A share of clones is missing; checked studies link under half to unresolved V genes, and the rest is unexplained. Clone size and the V and J calls come from that table; the DNA yielded D and trimming. This sample holds over 100,000 clones; more than 85% were observed only once. The ten most abundant clones make up around 0.25% of the sample.

The source of the sample is a study of T cell repertoires and HLA-DP antigens (dated by TCRdb to between 2018 and 2020). For the wider study: An in vitro model of CD4+ T cell alloreactivity against allogeneic HLA-DP presented by transduced HeLa cells was used in the study. One alloantigen differed from self by one peptide-binding groove amino acid, whereas the other differed by ten, modelling structurally similar versus dissimilar alloantigens. Of the three donors, two were male and one was female, and their ages ranged from the 18-to-29 age band up to the 60-to-69 age band. The average DNA input was approximately 0.2 ug for sorted CD137+CD4+ samples versus 900 to 1,500 ng for pre-culture CD4+ samples. What the authors observed across the whole study: The naive and memory CD4+ repertoires were not analysed as separate populations. Sorted CD137+ cells showed similar clonality against both alloantigens (around 0.39), much higher than the clonality of pre-culture samples (around 0.04). The study was limited by having just a few donors, by relying on a non-physiological HeLa antigen-presenting system, and by using total CD4+ cells as responders. Clones undetected before culture had an average cumulative frequency of 36.3% against one allele and over 45% against the other.

Untouched CD4+ T cells were isolated from Ficoll-separated PBMC through negative selection with magnetic beads, and an average purity of around 98% was reached. Untouched CD4+ T cells were isolated from Ficoll-separated PBMC with magnetic beads, reaching about 98% purity with negligible CD8+ contamination. Peripheral blood mononuclear cells came from the buffy coats of a few healthy blood donors, who served as the study's donors. Each of the three donors was CMV seronegative. The DNeasy Blood & Tissue Kit was used to extract genomic DNA. TCRB sequencing was performed on genomic DNA from sorted CD137+CD4+ cells and pre-culture CD4+ baseline samples from each subject. The receptor's source is a woman younger than 30 in good health and CMV-seronegative. Sequenced sample: CD4+ T cells from PBMCs.

The CDR3 protein: CASRDRGQGTGELFF. The DNA reads TGTGCCAGCAGGGACAGGGGGCAGGGCACCGGGGAGCTGTTTTTT. The chain is made from TRBV2 and TRBJ2-2, and 11 bases in between align with TRBD1. The CDR3 runs 15 amino acids, cysteine and phenylalanine included. Only the CDR3 portion is preserved as DNA: 45 bases, with reading frame beginning at the first base. Looking up the germline V gene yields CDR1 SNHLY and CDR2 FYNNEI. Here V drops 6 bases and J drops 4 bases, and the junction holds 4 bases not matched to any gene.